This T cell receptor beta chain originates from a study of OX40 agonist ivuxolimab in advanced cancers. Study as a whole: Having had anti-PD-1, anti-PD-L1 or anti-CTLA-4 therapy before was allowed, and over 35% had some.

Assay used: immunoSEQ multiplex PCR; TCRdb lists only in-frame clones, some missing. Counted here are approximately 77,000 clones, 90% occurring once; the ten biggest clones make up about 1.8%. The CDR3 totals 13 residues. With 2 bases removed from V and 4 bases from J, the gap between germline ends came to 8 bases. Germline loops: CDR1 SGHAT, CDR2 FQNNGV. This clone was counted a single time. Its matching antigen is unknown. General study points: By week 6 at 0.1 to 3.0 mg/kg, blood CD4+ and CD8+ T cells had expanded clonally.

The sequences come from CD4+ or CD8+ T cells sorted from blood, collected in a trial of the OX40 agonist ivuxolimab. The gene calls are TRBV11-2 and TRBJ1-1; D remains unclear. The sequence was obtained from an adult with an advanced solid tumor such as melanoma, head and neck, liver or kidney cancer. The CDR3 region has the DNA TGTGCCAGCAGCTTACGGCAGAGCACTGAAGCTTTCTTT. This encodes CASSLRQSTEAFF.